The rows below give T cell receptor beta chains drawn from one sample of a study of metastatic and nonmetastatic thyroid tumors. Using MiXCR, TCRdb reanalyzed the PCR reads. This table has about 30,000 clones, 4% to 5% appearing once. Input material: blood. Every receptor here comes from a female donor with papillary thyroid cancer or a benign thyroid nodule (not recorded which). Some clones in this sample may be carry-over from other donors' samples. CDR3s include the opening cysteine and the closing phenylalanine or tryptophan. Fields, in order: D gene, J gene, V gene, clone size, CDR3 protein, CDR3 DNA. A D gene is named only where the DNA matches it firmly. The size field is filled for only some rows; it gives once, few, many or a size class.

NA | TRBJ2-3 | TRBV7-9 | NA | CASSSPPGIGITDTQYF | TGTGCCAGCAGCTCCCCCCCCGGGATAGGAATCACAGATACGCAGTATTTT
NA | TRBJ1-1 | TRBV19 | few | CASSIVAGTNTEAFF | TGTGCCAGTAGTATTGTCGCCGGGACCAACACTGAAGCTTTCTTT
NA | TRBJ2-3 | TRBV18 | NA | CASSPGTGASTDTQYF | TGTGCCAGCTCACCGGGGACGGGCGCTAGCACAGATACGCAGTATTTT
TRBD2 | TRBJ2-1 | TRBV20-1 | NA | CSARGEREGGNEQFF | TGCAGTGCTAGAGGGGAGCGGGAGGGGGGCAATGAGCAGTTCTTC
NA | TRBJ2-7 | TRBV4-1 | NA | CASSQEAAGTYEQYF | TGCGCCAGCAGCCAAGAGGCGGCAGGGACCTACGAGCAGTACTTC
TRBD1 | TRBJ1-4 | TRBV20-1 | many | CSAVERQGVAKLFF | TGCAGTGCTGTGGAGCGACAGGGGGTTGCAAAACTGTTTTTT
TRBD1 | TRBJ1-3 | TRBV3-1 | many | CASSPWTGPSSGNTIYF | TGTGCCAGCAGCCCATGGACAGGGCCGAGCTCTGGAAACACCATATATTTT
NA | TRBJ1-4 | TRBV28 | many | CASSLWSGSNEKLFF | TGTGCCAGCAGTTTATGGTCGGGATCTAATGAAAAACTGTTTTTT
NA | TRBJ2-7 | TRBV9 | many | CARFYEQYF | TGTGCCAGATTCTACGAGCAGTACTTC
TRBD2 | TRBJ2-3 | TRBV7-8 | many | CASSPYLRLAGVKNTQYF | TGTGCCAGCAGCCCATACCTGAGACTAGCGGGAGTTAAGAATACGCAGTATTTT
NA | TRBJ2-7 | TRBV20-1 | NA | CSSIGGYEQYF | TGCAGTTCTATAGGGGGATACGAGCAGTACTTC
TRBD1 | TRBJ2-3 | TRBV20-1 | NA | CSAPRDRVGDTQYF | TGCAGTGCTCCCCGGGACAGGGTGGGAGATACGCAGTATTTT
NA | TRBJ1-2 | TRBV20-1 | many | CSARVSVFYGYTF | TGCAGTGCTAGAGTTTCTGTTTTCTATGGCTACACCTTC
TRBD2 | TRBJ2-1 | TRBV20-1 | few | CSARDSGGKYNEQFF | TGCAGTGCTAGAGATAGCGGGGGTAAGTACAATGAGCAGTTCTTC
NA | TRBJ2-3 | TRBV20-1 | few | CSALLANTDTQYF | TGCAGTGCGTTACTAGCAAACACAGATACGCAGTATTTT
TRBD2 | TRBJ2-1 | TRBV7-9 | many | CASSLTYSGLADKKYNEQFF | TGTGCCAGCAGCTTAACCTATAGTGGACTAGCGGACAAAAAATACAATGAGCAGTTCTTC
TRBD2 | TRBJ2-7 | TRBV6-1 | few | CASSGGSYEQYF | TGTGCCAGCAGTGGCGGGAGTTACGAGCAGTACTTC
NA | TRBJ2-2 | TRBV7-8 | NA | CASSLEVGELFF | TGTGCCAGCAGCTTAGAGGTAGGGGAGCTGTTTTTC
NA | TRBJ1-4 | TRBV6-1 | many | CASTRGSYEKLFF | TGTGCCAGCACCCGGGGCTCCTATGAAAAACTGTTTTTT
NA | TRBJ1-1 | TRBV6-1 | few | CASTEGPANTEAFF | TGTGCCAGCACCGAAGGACCAGCGAACACTGAAGCTTTCTTT
NA | TRBJ1-5 | TRBV6-5 | NA | CASSYSNFGNQPQHF | TGTGCCAGCAGTTACTCTAATTTCGGAAATCAGCCCCAGCATTTT
NA | TRBJ2-1 | TRBV19 | few | CASSAKRQALGEKEQFF | TGTGCCAGTAGTGCTAAACGACAGGCTTTGGGGGAAAAAGAGCAGTTCTTC
TRBD2 | TRBJ2-4 | TRBV5-1 | many | CASSSGTTWGNIQYF | TGCGCCAGCAGCTCCGGGACTACATGGGGAAACATTCAGTACTTC
NA | TRBJ1-2 | TRBV11-3 | NA | CASSGAGLGFYGYTF | TGTGCCAGCAGCGGCGCAGGGCTAGGATTTTATGGCTACACCTTC
NA | TRBJ2-6 | TRBV5-5 | many | CASSLLSGANVLTF | TGTGCCAGCAGCTTGCTCTCTGGGGCCAACGTCCTGACTTTC
NA | TRBJ2-2 | TRBV10-3 | many | CAISGQNTGELFF | TGTGCCATCAGTGGGCAGAACACCGGGGAGCTGTTCTTT
NA | TRBJ1-6 | TRBV28 | medium-sized | CASCGAGFASYNSPLHF | TGTGCCAGCTGTGGGGCAGGTTTCGCGTCCTATAATTCACCCCTCCACTTT
NA | TRBJ1-5 | TRBV6-5 | few | CASSPQENQPQHF | TGTGCCAGCAGCCCTCAGGAAAATCAGCCCCAGCATTTT
TRBD1 | TRBJ1-1 | TRBV29-1 | many | CSVEGRDRNTEAFF | TGCAGCGTTGAAGGGCGGGACAGGAACACTGAAGCTTTCTTT
TRBD2 | TRBJ2-7 | TRBV7-9 | many | CASSLSVSREKNEQYF | TGTGCCAGCAGCTTAAGTGTGTCGCGGGAGAAGAACGAGCAGTACTTC
TRBD1 | TRBJ1-1 | TRBV6-1 | few | CASSAGQGEAFF | TGTGCCAGCAGTGCCGGACAGGGTGAAGCTTTCTTT
NA | TRBJ1-3 | TRBV6-1 | many | CASSYSAGQTSSGNTIYF | TGTGCCAGCAGTTACAGCGCAGGCCAAACGAGCTCTGGAAACACCATATATTTT
NA | TRBJ1-2 | TRBV6-1 | medium-sized | CASSVRTDNYGYTF | TGTGCCAGCAGTGTTAGGACAGATAACTATGGCTACACCTTC
NA | TRBJ2-5 | TRBV11-3 | many | CASSLDISRKETQYF | TGTGCCAGCAGCTTAGATATCAGTCGCAAAGAGACCCAGTACTTC
NA | TRBJ2-2 | TRBV20-1 | few | CSARPTGNTGELFF | TGCAGTGCTAGGCCGACAGGGAACACCGGGGAGCTGTTTTTT
TRBD1 | TRBJ1-2 | TRBV11-2 | many | CASSSLNRGVGYGYTF | TGTGCCAGCAGCTCCCTTAACAGGGGGGTAGGGTATGGCTACACCTTC
NA | TRBJ2-7 | TRBV19 | NA | CASRKGYEQYF | TGTGCCAGCAGGAAAGGATACGAGCAGTACTTC
NA | TRBJ1-1 | TRBV25-1 | NA | CAARGGNTEAFF | TGTGCCGCCAGGGGAGGGAACACTGAAGCTTTCTTT
TRBD1 | TRBJ2-7 | TRBV20-1 | few | CSARGQGVEQYF | TGCAGTGCTAGGGGACAGGGGGTCGAGCAGTACTTC
NA | TRBJ1-1 | TRBV6-1 | few | CASSETGTERSEAFF | TGTGCCAGCAGTGAAACGGGAACCGAGCGGTCTGAAGCTTTCTTT